These T cell receptor beta chains were read from a single sample in a study of blood T cell repertoires in COVID-19. Method: immunoSEQ multiplex PCR; TCRdb's copy keeps in-frame clones and lacks some. The sample has about 200,000 clones, 87% seen once. Sample: PBMCs or T cells enriched from blood (not recorded which). These receptors all come from a woman in her 30s who had recovered from COVID-19. CDR3s include the opening cysteine and the closing phenylalanine or tryptophan. D genes are given only for firm matches. Clone size is not always given. Where it is, it says once, few, many or a class for expanded clones.

abundance	len	j_gene	d_gene	v_gene	CDR3aa	CDR3nt
once	13	TRBJ1-1	NA	TRBV30	CAWSQQVNTEAFF	TGTGCCTGGAGTCAACAGGTGAACACTGAAGCTTTCTTT
few	14	TRBJ2-7	TRBD2	TRBV11-3	CASRPSGSRYEQYF	TGTGCCAGCAGACCTAGCGGGAGTCGCTACGAGCAGTACTTC
NA	15	TRBJ1-1	TRBD1	TRBV9	CASSVSGTGGTEAFF	TGTGCCAGCAGCGTATCGGGGACAGGGGGCACTGAAGCTTTCTTT
few	12	TRBJ2-7	NA	TRBV11-3	CASSSTSYEQYF	TGTGCCAGCAGCTCAACTTCCTACGAGCAGTACTTC
NA	12	TRBJ1-5	NA	TRBV12-3/TRBV12-4	CASSYFYQPQHF	TGTGCCAGCAGTTACTTTTATCAGCCCCAGCATTTT
NA	16	TRBJ1-5	NA	TRBV12-1	CASSTGKPRGDQPQHF	TGTGCCAGCAGCACCGGTAAGCCCCGCGGGGATCAGCCCCAGCATTTT
NA	14	TRBJ1-2	TRBD1	TRBV10-1	CASPKVRTGDGYTF	TGCGCCAGCCCGAAGGTCCGGACAGGGGATGGCTACACCTTC
few	13	TRBJ1-1	NA	TRBV5-4	CASSRAGGGEAFF	TGTGCCAGCAGCCGAGCGGGGGGAGGTGAGGCTTTCTTT
NA	15	TRBJ1-2	NA	TRBV13	CASSLYPGANYGYTF	TGTGCCAGCAGCTTGTATCCGGGAGCTAACTATGGCTACACCTTC
NA	16	TRBJ1-4	NA	TRBV3-1/TRBV3-2	CASSQVGGQWDEKLFF	TGTGCCAGCAGCCAAGTTGGCGGACAGTGGGATGAAAAACTGTTTTTT
NA	15	TRBJ2-7	TRBD2	TRBV9	CASSAGLAGRAEQYF	TGTGCCAGCAGCGCCGGACTAGCGGGAAGAGCCGAGCAGTACTTC
NA	14	TRBJ1-1	TRBD1	TRBV19	CASSDRVYSTEAFF	TGTGCCAGTAGCGACAGGGTTTACAGCACTGAAGCTTTCTTT
NA	12	TRBJ1-1	NA	TRBV28	CASSAPDTEAFF	TGTGCCAGCAGTGCCCCGGACACTGAAGCTTTCTTT
NA	15	TRBJ1-1	NA	TRBV5-1	CASSSRGGPNTEAFF	TGCGCCAGCAGCTCAAGGGGAGGGCCGAACACTGAAGCTTTCTTT
NA	15	TRBJ2-5	NA	TRBV28	CASRSYQGTSETQYF	TGTGCCAGCAGGTCTTATCAGGGAACGTCAGAGACCCAGTACTTC
NA	16	TRBJ1-5	TRBD1	TRBV2	CASSLYGQVGNQPQHF	TGTGCCAGCAGTCTATATGGACAGGTCGGCAATCAGCCCCAGCATTTT
NA	14	TRBJ2-5	TRBD2	TRBV19	CATAGLAVEETQYF	TGTGCCACCGCGGGACTAGCGGTCGAAGAGACCCAGTACTTC
NA	16	TRBJ2-2	TRBD2	TRBV7-3	CASSPGRALNTGELFF	TGTGCCAGCAGCCCCGGGAGGGCATTGAACACCGGGGAGCTGTTTTTT
NA	15	TRBJ2-5	TRBD2	TRBV7-8	CASSPSRLAQETQYF	TGTGCCAGCAGCCCATCCCGACTAGCCCAAGAGACCCAGTACTTC
NA	17	TRBJ2-3	TRBD2	TRBV18	CASSPPSSGGSTDTQYF	TGTGCCAGCTCACCGCCGTCTAGCGGGGGGAGCACAGATACGCAGTATTTT
NA	18	TRBJ2-2	TRBD2	TRBV19	CASSIGSGRASGTGELFF	TGTGCCAGTAGTATCGGCAGCGGGAGGGCATCGGGCACCGGGGAGCTGTTTTTT
NA	14	TRBJ1-1	TRBD1	TRBV6-5	CASSLRQGNTEAFF	TGTGCCAGCAGTCTACGACAGGGGAACACTGAAGCTTTCTTT
NA	13	TRBJ1-5	TRBD1	TRBV18	CASSPLDRATQHF	TGTGCCAGCTCACCGCTCGACAGGGCAACCCAGCATTTT
NA	15	TRBJ1-1	NA	TRBV4-2	CASSKPGTGNTEAFF	TGTGCCAGCAGCAAACCGGGCACAGGGAACACTGAAGCTTTCTTT
few	15	TRBJ1-5	NA	TRBV7-9	CASSLGGLPNQPQHF	TGTGCCAGCAGCTTAGGAGGTCTCCCCAATCAGCCCCAGCATTTT
NA	13	TRBJ1-1	TRBD1	TRBV4-1	CASSSTGGTEAFF	TGCGCCAGCAGCTCAACAGGGGGAACTGAAGCTTTCTTT
NA	11	TRBJ2-5	NA	TRBV30	CAWSVLETQYF	TGTGCCTGGAGTGTACTGGAGACCCAGTACTTC
NA	15	TRBJ1-5	NA	TRBV2	CASSEEGGRNQPQHF	TGTGCCAGCAGTGAAGAAGGGGGACGCAATCAGCCCCAGCATTTT
NA	14	TRBJ2-2	TRBD2	TRBV11-1	CASSFGGAAGELFF	TGTGCCAGCAGCTTCGGGGGGGCGGCCGGGGAGCTGTTTTTT
NA	14	TRBJ2-1	TRBD2	TRBV5-4	CASKPPGLAHEQFF	TGTGCCAGCAAGCCCCCGGGACTAGCGCATGAGCAGTTCTTC
NA	11	TRBJ2-7	NA	TRBV27	CASAVTGEQYF	TGTGCCAGCGCAGTTACAGGAGAGCAGTACTTC
NA	17	TRBJ2-7	TRBD2	TRBV27	CASSFSGLGLAAYEQYF	TGTGCCAGCAGTTTCTCAGGTCTGGGACTAGCTGCCTACGAGCAGTACTTC
NA	19	TRBJ1-6	NA	TRBV21-1	CASSKGRQGYNRSSSPLHF	TGTGCCAGCAGCAAAGGGAGACAGGGGTACAATCGGTCAAGTTCACCCCTCCACTTT
NA	14	TRBJ2-3	NA	TRBV15	CATDTGDRTDTQYF	TGTGCCACCGATACGGGGGACCGCACAGATACGCAGTATTTT
NA	13	TRBJ1-2	NA	TRBV5-1	CASSTTVESGYTF	TGCGCCAGCAGCACGACAGTTGAGAGCGGCTACACCTTC
NA	20	TRBJ1-1	NA	TRBV9	CASSVAGPTAPFDRGTEAFF	TGTGCCAGCAGCGTAGCAGGACCAACGGCCCCATTCGACAGAGGCACTGAAGCTTTCTTT
NA	16	TRBJ1-1	NA	TRBV5-1	CASGRREGGHFTEAFF	TGCGCCAGCGGTCGGAGGGAGGGAGGTCATTTTACTGAAGCTTTCTTT
NA	14	TRBJ1-4	NA	TRBV18	CASSPQAGGEKLFF	TGTGCCAGCTCACCACAGGCAGGTGGTGAAAAACTGTTTTTT
NA	14	TRBJ1-2	NA	TRBV25-1	CASSEFGTLEGYTF	TGTGCCAGCAGTGAATTCGGGACACTTGAGGGCTACACCTTC
NA	12	TRBJ2-5	NA	TRBV6-2/TRBV6-3	CASSYVRETQYF	TGTGCCAGCAGTTACGTGAGAGAGACCCAGTACTTC
once	16	TRBJ2-5	TRBD2	TRBV5-6	CASSYRDGLGGETQYF	TGTGCCAGCAGCTACCGGGACGGATTGGGAGGGGAGACCCAGTACTTC
NA	15	TRBJ2-2	NA	TRBV24-1	CATSDLRSGTGELFF	TGTGCCACCAGTGATTTAAGGAGCGGCACCGGGGAGCTGTTTTTT
NA	13	TRBJ2-7	NA	TRBV6-5	CASILRGIDEQYF	TGTGCCAGCATCCTCCGGGGGATCGACGAGCAGTACTTC
NA	12	TRBJ2-7	NA	TRBV6-6	CASTGGSYEQYF	TGTGCCAGCACCGGGGGTTCCTACGAGCAGTACTTC
NA	17	TRBJ1-1	NA	TRBV2	CASARGRGSPETPEAFF	TGTGCCAGCGCCCGGGGGCGGGGGAGTCCTGAAACTCCTGAAGCTTTCTTT
NA	14	TRBJ2-2	NA	TRBV5-1	CASSLNRGIGELFF	TGCGCCAGCAGCTTGAATCGGGGAATCGGGGAGCTGTTTTTT
NA	12	TRBJ2-7	NA	TRBV5-6	CASSKERYEQYF	TGTGCCAGCAGTAAGGAGCGGTACGAGCAGTACTTC
NA	16	TRBJ1-2	TRBD1	TRBV7-9	CASSEDLRDRGHGYTF	TGTGCCAGCAGCGAAGACCTCCGGGACAGGGGGCATGGCTACACCTTC
NA	12	TRBJ1-5	NA	TRBV28	CASTQIRQPQHF	TGTGCCAGCACCCAAATACGGCAGCCCCAGCATTTT
NA	14	TRBJ2-7	NA	TRBV6-2/TRBV6-3	CASSPAVPTGEQYF	TGTGCCAGCAGTCCAGCGGTCCCTACAGGGGAGCAGTACTTC